One and the same sample provided the 10 T cell receptor beta chains below, sequenced in a study of shared clonotypes between healthy human individuals (TCRdb year 2020). CD8 naive samples were obtained by positive selection for CCR7 among CD45RO-negative cells, yielding a CD45RA+CCR7+ population from which TemRA cells were excluded. Preparation of the library involved the immunoSEQ multiplex PCR assay. TCRdb's version of the immuneACCESS table is confined to in-frame rearrangements and falls short of the full clone set. An unresolved V gene accounts for under half of the shortfall where checked; the remainder is of unknown origin. The sample table contains 660,000 or so clones; only one count was recorded for 90% to 97% of them. About 0.12% of the sample belongs to the ten largest clones. Sequencing used naive CD8+ T cells sorted from blood. Taken with the paper, the label for cell subset or site translates to: CD45RA+CCR7+. The receptors derive from a woman in her thirties in good health.

The chain is built from TRBV10-3 and TRBJ2-2, with D possibly matching TRBD2 (5 bases). The CDR3 sequence is 15 residues long. V lost 0 bases and J 7 bases, leaving 12 bases between the germline ends. Germline CDR1 ENHRY, CDR2 SYGVKD. The CDR3 loop is CAISESGAGIGELFF. Written as DNA, the CDR3 is TGTGCCATCAGTGAGTCGGGTGCGGGCATCGGGGAGCTGTTTTTT.

The V gene is TRBV6-5, the J gene TRBJ1-6, with D uncertain. The CDR3 consists of 14 residues. Germline values: CDR1 MNHEY, CDR2 SVGAGI. V dropped 0 bases and J dropped 7 bases, with 7 bases sitting between them. In DNA form, the CDR3 reads TGTGCCAGCAGTTACTCAGATCTGAATTCACCCCTCCACTTT. It is translated as CASSYSDLNSPLHF.

Here the CDR3 DNA reads TGTGCCAGCAGCTACCCTAGCGGCTACGAGCAGTACTTC. It is translated as CASSYPSGYEQYF. V and J are TRBV7-9 and TRBJ2-7; 7 positions match TRBD2. Trimming cost V 4 bases and J 3 bases; bases outside gene matches: 3. This CDR3 region has 13 residues. Germline V gene sequence: CDR1 SEHNR, CDR2 FQNEAQ (reference sequence).

The rearrangement joins TRBV28 to TRBJ2-7, with unresolved D. Trimming took off 4 bases at V and 2 bases at J, with 12 bases between the two ends. The germline V gene has CDR1 MDHEN and CDR2 SYDVKM. The CDR3 is 14 residues long. CDR3 residues: CASSSSLTPYEQYF. The CDR3 bases are TGTGCCAGCAGTTCCTCCCTAACACCCTACGAGCAGTACTTC.

This chain uses TRBV2 with TRBJ2-1, with 13 bases lining up with TRBD2. V shed 5 bases, J shed 5 bases, and the junction held 9 bases outside the gene matches. From germline, CDR1 is SNHLY and CDR2 FYNNEI. There are 17 residues in the CDR3. The CDR3 spells CASSWTSGGRHNNEQFF. The CDR3 DNA is TGTGCCAGCAGTTGGACTAGCGGGGGCCGCCACAACAATGAGCAGTTCTTC.

The CDR3 is CASSHRDRGQYF. The CDR3 DNA is TGTGCCAGCAGCCACCGGGATAGGGGACAGTACTTC. The rearrangement joins TRBV13 to TRBJ2-7, with D possibly being TRBD1 or TRBD2 (5 bases each). Germline CDR1 PRHDT, CDR2 FYEKMQ (reference sequence). This CDR3 comprises 12 residues. Deletions cut 5 bases from V and 10 bases from J, with 15 bases between.

This chain joins TRBV5-4 and TRBJ2-7; a weak D match, TRBD2 (6 bases). The germline V gene has CDR1 SGHNT and CDR2 YYREEE (reference sequence). The germline V and J ends were trimmed by 6 bases and 0 bases, with 10 bases remaining between them. The CDR3 has 13 amino acids. CDR3 nucleotides: TGTGCCAGCACCCGGGACTTCTCCTACGAGCAGTACTTC. Protein product: CASTRDFSYEQYF.

This chain connects TRBV25-1 to TRBJ1-3; unclear D gene. Trimming left V 3 bases short and J 3 bases short, with 3 bases between. CDR3 length: 12 residues. Germline V gives CDR1 MGHDK, CDR2 SYGVNS. In DNA, the CDR3 is TGTGCCAGCAGTGAGGATGGAAACACCATATATTTT. Translation: CASSEDGNTIYF.

DNA of the CDR3: TGTGCCAGCACCGGGACTAGCTGGCATCGAGATACGCAGTATTTT. Translating it yields CASTGTSWHRDTQYF. This chain connects TRBV7-9 to TRBJ2-3; TRBD2 aligns across 9 bases. Germline V gene data show CDR1 as SEHNR and CDR2 as FQNEAQ (reference sequence). The CDR3 covers 15 residues. The V segment lost 7 bases and the J segment 5 bases; nucleotides outside the gene matches: 10.

This clone has just one count. The CDR3 is CASSELAGGVNEQFF. CDR3 coding DNA: TGTGCCAGCAGTGAACTAGCGGGAGGGGTGAATGAGCAGTTCTTC. The V call is TRBV14, the J call TRBJ2-1, with TRBD2 matching 13 bases. V shed 6 bases and J 7 bases; nucleotides not matched to a gene: 6. Per the germline V gene, CDR1 is SGHDN and CDR2 is FVKESK. The CDR3 covers 15 residues.